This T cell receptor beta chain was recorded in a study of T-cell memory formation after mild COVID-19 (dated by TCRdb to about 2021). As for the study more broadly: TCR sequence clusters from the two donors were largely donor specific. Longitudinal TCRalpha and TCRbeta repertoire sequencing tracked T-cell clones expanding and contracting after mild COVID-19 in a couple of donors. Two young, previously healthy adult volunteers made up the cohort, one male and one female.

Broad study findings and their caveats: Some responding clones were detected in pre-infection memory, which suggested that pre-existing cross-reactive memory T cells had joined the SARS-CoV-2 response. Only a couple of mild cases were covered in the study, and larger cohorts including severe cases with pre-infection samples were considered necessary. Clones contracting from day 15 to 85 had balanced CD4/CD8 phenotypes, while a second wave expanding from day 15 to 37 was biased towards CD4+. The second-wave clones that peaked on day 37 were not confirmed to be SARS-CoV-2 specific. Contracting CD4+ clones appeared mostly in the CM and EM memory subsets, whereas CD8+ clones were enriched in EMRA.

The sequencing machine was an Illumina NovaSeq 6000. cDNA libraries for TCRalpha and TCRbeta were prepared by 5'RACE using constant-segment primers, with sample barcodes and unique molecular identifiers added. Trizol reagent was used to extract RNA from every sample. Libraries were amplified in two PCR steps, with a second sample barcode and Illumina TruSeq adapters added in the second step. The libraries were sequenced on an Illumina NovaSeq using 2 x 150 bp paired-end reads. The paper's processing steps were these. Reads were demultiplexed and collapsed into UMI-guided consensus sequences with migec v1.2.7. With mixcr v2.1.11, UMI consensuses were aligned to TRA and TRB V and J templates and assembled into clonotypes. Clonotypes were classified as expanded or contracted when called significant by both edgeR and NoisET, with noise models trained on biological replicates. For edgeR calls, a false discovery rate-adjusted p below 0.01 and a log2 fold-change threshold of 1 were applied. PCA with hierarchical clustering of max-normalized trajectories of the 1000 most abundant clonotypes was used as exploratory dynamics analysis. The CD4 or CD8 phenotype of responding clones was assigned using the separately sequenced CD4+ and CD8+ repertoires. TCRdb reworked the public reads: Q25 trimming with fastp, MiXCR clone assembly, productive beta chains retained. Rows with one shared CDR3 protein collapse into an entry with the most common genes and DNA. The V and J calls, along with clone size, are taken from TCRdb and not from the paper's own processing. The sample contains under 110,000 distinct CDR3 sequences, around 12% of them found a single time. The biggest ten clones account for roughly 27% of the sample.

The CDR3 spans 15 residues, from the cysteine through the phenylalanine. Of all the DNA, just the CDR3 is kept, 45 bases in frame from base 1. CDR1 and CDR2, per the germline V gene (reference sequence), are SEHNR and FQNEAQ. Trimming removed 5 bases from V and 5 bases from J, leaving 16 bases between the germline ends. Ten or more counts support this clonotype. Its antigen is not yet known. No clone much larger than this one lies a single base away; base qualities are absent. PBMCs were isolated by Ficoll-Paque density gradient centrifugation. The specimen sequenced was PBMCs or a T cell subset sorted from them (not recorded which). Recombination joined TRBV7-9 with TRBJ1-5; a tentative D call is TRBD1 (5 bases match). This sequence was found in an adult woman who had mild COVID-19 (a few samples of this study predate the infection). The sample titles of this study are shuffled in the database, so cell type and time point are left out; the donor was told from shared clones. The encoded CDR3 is CASSGPPGEDQPQHF. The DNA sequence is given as TGTGCCAGCAGCGGACCCCCGGGGGAAGATCAGCCCCAGCATTTT.